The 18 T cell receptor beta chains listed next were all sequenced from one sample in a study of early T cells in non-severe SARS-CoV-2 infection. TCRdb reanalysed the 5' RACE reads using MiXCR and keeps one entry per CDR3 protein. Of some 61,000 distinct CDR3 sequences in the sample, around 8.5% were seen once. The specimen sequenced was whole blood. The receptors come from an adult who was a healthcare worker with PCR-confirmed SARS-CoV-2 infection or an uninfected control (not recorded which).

The CDR3 sequence: CASSQTSNDRSYEQYF. The CDR3, as DNA: TGTGCCAGTAGTCAGACGTCCAACGATCGCTCCTACGAGCAGTACTTC. The gene calls are TRBV19 and TRBJ2-7; unclear D gene. The CDR3 is 16 amino acids. V was trimmed by 5 bases and J by 0 bases, leaving 17 bases between them. In germline, CDR1 is LNHDA, CDR2 SQIVND (reference sequence).

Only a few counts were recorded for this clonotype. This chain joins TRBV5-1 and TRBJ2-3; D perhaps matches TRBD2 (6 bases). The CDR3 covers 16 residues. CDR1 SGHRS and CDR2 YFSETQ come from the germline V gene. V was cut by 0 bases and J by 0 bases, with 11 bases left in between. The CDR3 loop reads CASSLDGGTSTDTQYF. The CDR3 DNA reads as TGCGCCAGCAGCTTGGATGGCGGGACTAGCACAGATACGCAGTATTTT.

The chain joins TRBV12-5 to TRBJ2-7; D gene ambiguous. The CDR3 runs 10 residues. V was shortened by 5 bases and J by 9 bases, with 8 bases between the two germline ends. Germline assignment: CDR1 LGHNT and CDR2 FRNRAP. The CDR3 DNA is TGTGCTAGTGGTATTAGTCGGCAGTACTTC. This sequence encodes CASGISRQYF. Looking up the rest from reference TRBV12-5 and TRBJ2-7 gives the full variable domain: DARVTQTPRHKVTEMGQEVTMRCQPILGHNTVFWYRQTMMQGLELLAYFRNRAPLDDSGMPKDRFSAEMPDATLATLKIQPSEPRDSAVYFCASGISRQYFGPGTRLTVT.

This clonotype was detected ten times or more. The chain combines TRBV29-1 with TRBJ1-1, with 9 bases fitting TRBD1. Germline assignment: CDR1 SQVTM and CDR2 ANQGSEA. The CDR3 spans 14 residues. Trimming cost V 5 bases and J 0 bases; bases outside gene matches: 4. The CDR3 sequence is CSVRDRAMNTEAFF. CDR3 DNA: TGCAGCGTTCGGGACAGGGCTATGAACACTGAAGCTTTCTTT.

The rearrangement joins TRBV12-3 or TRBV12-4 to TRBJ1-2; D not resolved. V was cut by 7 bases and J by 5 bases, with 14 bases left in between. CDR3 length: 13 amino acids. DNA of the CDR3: TGTGCCAGCACCACGTTGGGCTCTTATGGCTACACCTTC. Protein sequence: CASTTLGSYGYTF.

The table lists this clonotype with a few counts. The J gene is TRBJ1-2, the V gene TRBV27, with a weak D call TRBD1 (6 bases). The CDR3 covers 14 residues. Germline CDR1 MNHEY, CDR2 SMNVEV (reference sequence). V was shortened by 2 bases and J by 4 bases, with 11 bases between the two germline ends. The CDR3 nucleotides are TGTGCCAGCAGTTTACAGGGGAAAGGCTATGGCTACACCTTC. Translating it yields CASSLQGKGYGYTF.

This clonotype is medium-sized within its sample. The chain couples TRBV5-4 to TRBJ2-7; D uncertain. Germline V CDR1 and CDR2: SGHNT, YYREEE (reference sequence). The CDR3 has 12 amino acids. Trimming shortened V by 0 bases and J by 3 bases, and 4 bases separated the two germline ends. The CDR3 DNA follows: TGTGCCAGCAGCTTGGACGGCTACGAGCAGTACTTC. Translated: CASSLDGYEQYF.

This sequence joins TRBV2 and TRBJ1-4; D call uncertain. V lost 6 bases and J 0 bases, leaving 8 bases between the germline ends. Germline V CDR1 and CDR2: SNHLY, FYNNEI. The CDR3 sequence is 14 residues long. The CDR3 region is CASRAIATNEKLFF. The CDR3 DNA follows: TGTGCCAGCAGAGCGATAGCAACTAATGAAAAACTGTTTTTT.

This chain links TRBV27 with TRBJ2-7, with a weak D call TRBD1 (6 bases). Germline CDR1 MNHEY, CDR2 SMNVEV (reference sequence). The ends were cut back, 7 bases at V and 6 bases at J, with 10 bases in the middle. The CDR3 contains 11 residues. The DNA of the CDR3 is TGTGCCAGCACCCAGGGGTCCGAGCAGTACTTC. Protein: CASTQGSEQYF.

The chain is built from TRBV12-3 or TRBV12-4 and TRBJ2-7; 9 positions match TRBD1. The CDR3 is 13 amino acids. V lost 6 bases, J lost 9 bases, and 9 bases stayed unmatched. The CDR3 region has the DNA TGTGCCAGCAGGGAAACCGGGACAGGGCTGCAGTACTTC. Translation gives CASRETGTGLQYF.

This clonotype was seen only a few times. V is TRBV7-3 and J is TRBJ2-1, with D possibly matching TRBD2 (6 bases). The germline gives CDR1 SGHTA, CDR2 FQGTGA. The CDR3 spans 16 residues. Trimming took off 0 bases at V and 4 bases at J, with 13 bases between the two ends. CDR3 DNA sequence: TGTGCCAGCAGCTTAACCGCCGGCGGAGGGTACAATGAGCAGTTCTTC. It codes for CASSLTAGGGYNEQFF.

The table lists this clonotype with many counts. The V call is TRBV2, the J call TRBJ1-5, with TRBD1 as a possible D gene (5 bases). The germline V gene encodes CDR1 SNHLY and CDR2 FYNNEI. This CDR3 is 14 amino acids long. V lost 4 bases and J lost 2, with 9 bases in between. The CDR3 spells CASSGGGGNQPQHF. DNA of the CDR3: TGTGCCAGCAGTGGTGGGGGGGGCAATCAGCCCCAGCATTTT.

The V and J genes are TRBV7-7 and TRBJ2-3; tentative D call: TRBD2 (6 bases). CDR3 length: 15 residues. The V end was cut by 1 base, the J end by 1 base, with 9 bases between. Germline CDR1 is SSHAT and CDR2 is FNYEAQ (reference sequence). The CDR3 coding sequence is TGTGCCAGCAGCTTAGGGGAGGCGGGCACAGATACGCAGTATTTT. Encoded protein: CASSLGEAGTDTQYF.

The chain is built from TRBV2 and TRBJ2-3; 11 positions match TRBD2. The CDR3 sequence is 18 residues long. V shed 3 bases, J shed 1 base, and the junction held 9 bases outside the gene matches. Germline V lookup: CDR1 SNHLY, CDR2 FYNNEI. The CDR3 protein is CASSELAGGPPGTDTQYF. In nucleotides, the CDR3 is TGTGCCAGCAGTGAGTTAGCGGGGGGGCCTCCTGGCACAGATACGCAGTATTTT. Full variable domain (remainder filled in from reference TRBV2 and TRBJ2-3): EPEVTQTPSHQVTQMGQEVILRCVPISNHLYFYWYRQILGQKVEFLVSFYNNEISEKSEIFDDQFSVERPDGSNFTLKIRSTKLEDSAMYFCASSELAGGPPGTDTQYFGPGTRLTVL.

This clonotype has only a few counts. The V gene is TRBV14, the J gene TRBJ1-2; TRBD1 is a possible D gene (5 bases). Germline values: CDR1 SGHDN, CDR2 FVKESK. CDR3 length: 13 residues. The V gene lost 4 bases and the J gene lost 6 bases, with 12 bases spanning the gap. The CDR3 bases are TGTGCCAGCAGCCCTCGCGCAGGGAATGGCTACACCTTC. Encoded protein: CASSPRAGNGYTF.

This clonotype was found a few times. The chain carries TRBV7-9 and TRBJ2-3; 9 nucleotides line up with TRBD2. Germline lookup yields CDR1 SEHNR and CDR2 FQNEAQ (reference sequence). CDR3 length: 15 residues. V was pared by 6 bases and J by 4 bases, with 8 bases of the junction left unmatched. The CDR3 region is CASSPTGLAADTQYF. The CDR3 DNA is TGTGCCAGCAGTCCAACGGGACTAGCTGCAGATACGCAGTATTTT.

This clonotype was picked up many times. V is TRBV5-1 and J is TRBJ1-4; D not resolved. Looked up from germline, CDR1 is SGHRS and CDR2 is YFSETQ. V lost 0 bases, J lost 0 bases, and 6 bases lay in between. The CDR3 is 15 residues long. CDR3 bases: TGCGCCAGCAGCTTGGCCGGAGCAACTAATGAAAAACTGTTTTTT. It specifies CASSLAGATNEKLFF.

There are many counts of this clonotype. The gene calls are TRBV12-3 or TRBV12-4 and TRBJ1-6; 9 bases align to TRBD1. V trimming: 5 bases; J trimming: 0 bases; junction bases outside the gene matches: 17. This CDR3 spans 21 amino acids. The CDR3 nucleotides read TGTGCCAGCAGTACCCCGGGACAGGGAAGGGACAATAACTCCTATAATTCACCCCTCCACTTT. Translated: CASSTPGQGRDNNSYNSPLHF.